This record concerns one T cell receptor beta chain sequence. The study drew donors from healthy Caucasian individuals in Russia aged about 6 to 90. Isolation yielded PBMCs, at least 7 million per sample, in every case. The data originate from a study of blood T cells in healthy people across ages. Together with a sample-barcoded 5' primer, a J-beta primer mix was included in a second PCR lasting about 7 to 11 cycles. MiXCR, run by TCRdb on the 5' RACE reads, gives a single entry per CDR3 protein. The repertoire holds over 1,500,000 distinct CDR3 sequences, with roughly two fifths as singletons. The V gene's germline CDR1 is LGHNT and CDR2 FRNRAP. The CDR3 is made up of 15 amino acids. V lost 6 bases to trimming and J lost 5 bases; unmatched junction nucleotides: 8.

The chain combines TRBV12-5 with TRBJ2-5; 11 bases align to TRBD1. The sequence was collected from a human donor in good health. Specimen: blood. DNA of the CDR3: TGTGCTAGTGGACGAGGACAGGGGGCTTGGGAGACCCAGTACTTC. It codes for CASGRGQGAWETQYF.